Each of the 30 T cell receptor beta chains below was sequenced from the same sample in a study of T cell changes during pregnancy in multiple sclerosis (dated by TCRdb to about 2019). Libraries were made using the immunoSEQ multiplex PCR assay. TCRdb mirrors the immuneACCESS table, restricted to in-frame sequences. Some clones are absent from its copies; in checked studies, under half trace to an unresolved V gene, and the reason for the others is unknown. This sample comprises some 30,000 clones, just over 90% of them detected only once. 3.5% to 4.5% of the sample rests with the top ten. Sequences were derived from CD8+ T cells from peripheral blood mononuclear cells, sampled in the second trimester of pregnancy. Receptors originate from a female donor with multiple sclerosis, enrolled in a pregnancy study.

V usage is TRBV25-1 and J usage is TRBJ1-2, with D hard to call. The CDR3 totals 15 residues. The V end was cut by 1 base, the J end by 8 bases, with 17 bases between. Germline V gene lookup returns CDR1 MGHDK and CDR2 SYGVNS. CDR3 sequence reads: CASSELESPSGGYTF. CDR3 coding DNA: TGTGCCAGCAGTGAATTGGAGAGTCCGTCCGGGGGCTACACCTTC.

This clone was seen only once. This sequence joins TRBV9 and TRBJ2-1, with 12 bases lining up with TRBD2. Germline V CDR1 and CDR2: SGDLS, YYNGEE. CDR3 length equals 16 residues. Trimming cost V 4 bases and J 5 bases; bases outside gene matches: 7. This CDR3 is CASSLRLAGAHNEQFF. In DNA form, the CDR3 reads TGTGCCAGCAGCCTAAGACTAGCGGGAGCCCACAATGAGCAGTTCTTC.

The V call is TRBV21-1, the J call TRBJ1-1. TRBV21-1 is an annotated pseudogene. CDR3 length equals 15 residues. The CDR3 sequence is CASSRGPGGNTEAFF. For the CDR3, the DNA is TGTGCCAGCAGCAGAGGGCCAGGCGGCAACACTGAAGCTTTCTTT.

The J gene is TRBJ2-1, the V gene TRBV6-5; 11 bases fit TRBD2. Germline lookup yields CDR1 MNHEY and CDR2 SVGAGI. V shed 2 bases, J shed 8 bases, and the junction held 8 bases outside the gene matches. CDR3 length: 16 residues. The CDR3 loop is CASSYMLAGGVDEQFF. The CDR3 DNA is TGTGCCAGCAGTTACATGCTAGCGGGAGGAGTGGATGAGCAGTTCTTC.

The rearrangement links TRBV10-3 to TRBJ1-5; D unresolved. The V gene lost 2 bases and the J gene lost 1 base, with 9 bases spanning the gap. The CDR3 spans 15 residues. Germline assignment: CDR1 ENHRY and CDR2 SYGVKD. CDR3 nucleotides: TGTGCCATCAGTGAGGGTACAGTGAGCAATCAGCCCCAGCATTTT. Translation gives CAISEGTVSNQPQHF.

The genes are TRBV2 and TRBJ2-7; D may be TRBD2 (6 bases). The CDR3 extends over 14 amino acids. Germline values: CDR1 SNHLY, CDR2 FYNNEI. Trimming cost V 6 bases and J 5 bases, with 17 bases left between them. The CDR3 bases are TGTGCCAGCAGCGCGGATTTCGGGGGTGACGAGCAGTACTTC. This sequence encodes CASSADFGGDEQYF. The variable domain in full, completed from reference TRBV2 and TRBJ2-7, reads EPEVTQTPSHQVTQMGQEVILRCVPISNHLYFYWYRQILGQKVEFLVSFYNNEISEKSEIFDDQFSVERPDGSNFTLKIRSTKLEDSAMYFCASSADFGGDEQYFGPGTRLTVT.

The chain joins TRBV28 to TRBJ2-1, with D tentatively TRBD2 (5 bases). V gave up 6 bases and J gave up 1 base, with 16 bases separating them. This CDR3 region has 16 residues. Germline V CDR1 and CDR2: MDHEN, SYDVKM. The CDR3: CASSPILRGSYNEQFF. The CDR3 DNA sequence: TGTGCCAGCAGCCCTATCCTACGGGGTTCCTACAATGAGCAGTTCTTC.

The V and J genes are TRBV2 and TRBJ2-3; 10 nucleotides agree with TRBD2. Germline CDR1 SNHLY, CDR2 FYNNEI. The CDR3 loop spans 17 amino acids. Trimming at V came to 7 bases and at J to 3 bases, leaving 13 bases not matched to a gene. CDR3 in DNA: TGTGCCAGCACCGCTGAAATCCTAGCGGGAGCGACAGATACGCAGTATTTT. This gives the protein CASTAEILAGATDTQYF.

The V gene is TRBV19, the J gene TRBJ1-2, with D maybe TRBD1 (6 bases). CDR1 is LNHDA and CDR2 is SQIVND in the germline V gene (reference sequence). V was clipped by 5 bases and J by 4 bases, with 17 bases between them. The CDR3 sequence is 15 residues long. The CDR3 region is CASSPPTGFLYGYTF. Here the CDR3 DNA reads TGTGCCAGTAGTCCCCCCACAGGGTTCCTCTATGGCTACACCTTC. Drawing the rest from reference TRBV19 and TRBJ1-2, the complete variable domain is DGGITQSPKYLFRKEGQNVTLSCEQNLNHDAMYWYRQDPGQGLRLIYYSQIVNDFQKGDIAEGYSVSREKKESFPLTVTSAQKNPTAFYLCASSPPTGFLYGYTFGSGTRLTVV.

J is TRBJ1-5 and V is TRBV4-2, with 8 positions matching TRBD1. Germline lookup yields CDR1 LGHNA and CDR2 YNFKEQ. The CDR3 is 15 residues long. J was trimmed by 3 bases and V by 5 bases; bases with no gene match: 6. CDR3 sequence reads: CASSTGTGYNQPQHF. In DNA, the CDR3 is TGTGCCAGCAGCACCGGGACAGGATACAATCAGCCCCAGCATTTT.

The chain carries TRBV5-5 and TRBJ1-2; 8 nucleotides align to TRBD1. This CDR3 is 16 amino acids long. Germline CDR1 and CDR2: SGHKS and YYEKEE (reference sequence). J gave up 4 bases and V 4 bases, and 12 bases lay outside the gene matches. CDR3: CASSLDTGTGIYGYTF. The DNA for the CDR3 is TGTGCCAGCAGCCTCGATACCGGGACAGGTATCTATGGCTACACCTTC.

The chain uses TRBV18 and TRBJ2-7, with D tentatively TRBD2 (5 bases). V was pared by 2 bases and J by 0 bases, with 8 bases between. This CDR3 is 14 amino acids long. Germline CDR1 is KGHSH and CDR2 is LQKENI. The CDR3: CASSPGGPSYEQYF. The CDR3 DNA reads TGTGCCAGCTCACCAGGAGGCCCCTCCTACGAGCAGTACTTC.

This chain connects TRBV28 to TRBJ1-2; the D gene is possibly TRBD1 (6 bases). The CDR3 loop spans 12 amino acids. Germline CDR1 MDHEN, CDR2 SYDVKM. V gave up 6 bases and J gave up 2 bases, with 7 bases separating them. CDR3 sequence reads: CASSDRNYGYTF. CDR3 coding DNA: TGTGCCAGCAGCGACAGGAACTATGGCTACACCTTC.

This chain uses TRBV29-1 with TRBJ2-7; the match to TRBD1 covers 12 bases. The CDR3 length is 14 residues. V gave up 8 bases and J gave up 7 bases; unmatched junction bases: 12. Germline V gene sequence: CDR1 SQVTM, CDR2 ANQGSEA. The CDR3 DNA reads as TGCAGCCCCCCCTCGGGACAGGGGGCATGGGAGCAGTACTTC. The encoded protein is CSPPSGQGAWEQYF.

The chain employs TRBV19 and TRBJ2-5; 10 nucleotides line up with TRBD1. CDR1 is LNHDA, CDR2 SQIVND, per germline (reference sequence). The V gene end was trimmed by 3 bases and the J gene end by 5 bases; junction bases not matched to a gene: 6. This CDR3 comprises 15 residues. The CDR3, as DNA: TGTGCCAGTAGTATCTCGGGACAGGGGTTGGAGACCCAGTACTTC. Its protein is CASSISGQGLETQYF.

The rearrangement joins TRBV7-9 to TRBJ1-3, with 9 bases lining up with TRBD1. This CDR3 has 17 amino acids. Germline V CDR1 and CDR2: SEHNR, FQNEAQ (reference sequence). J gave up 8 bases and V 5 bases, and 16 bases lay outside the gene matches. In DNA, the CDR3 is TGTGCCAGCAGCCCCCCTTTAGGGGGACAGGGTGAGGACACCATATATTTT. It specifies CASSPPLGGQGEDTIYF.

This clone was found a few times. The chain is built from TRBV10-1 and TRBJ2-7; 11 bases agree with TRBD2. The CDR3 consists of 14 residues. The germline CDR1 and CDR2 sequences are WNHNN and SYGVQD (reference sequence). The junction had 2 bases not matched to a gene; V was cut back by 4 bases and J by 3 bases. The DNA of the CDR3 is TGCGCCAGCAGTGCTACTAGCGGGGGCTACGAGCAGTACTTC. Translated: CASSATSGGYEQYF.

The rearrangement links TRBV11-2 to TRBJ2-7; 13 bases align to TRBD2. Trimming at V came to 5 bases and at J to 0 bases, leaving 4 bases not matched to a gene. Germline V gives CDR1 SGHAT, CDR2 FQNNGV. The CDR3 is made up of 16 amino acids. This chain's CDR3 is CASSPRTSGSSYEQYF. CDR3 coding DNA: TGTGCCAGCAGCCCCAGGACTAGCGGGAGCTCCTACGAGCAGTACTTC.

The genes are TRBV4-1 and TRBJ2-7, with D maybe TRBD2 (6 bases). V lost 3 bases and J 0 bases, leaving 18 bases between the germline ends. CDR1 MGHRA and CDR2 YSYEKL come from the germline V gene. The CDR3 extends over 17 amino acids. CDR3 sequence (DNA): TGCGCCAGCAGCCAGATGGGAGGCAGGGCCCTCTCCTACGAGCAGTACTTC. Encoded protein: CASSQMGGRALSYEQYF.

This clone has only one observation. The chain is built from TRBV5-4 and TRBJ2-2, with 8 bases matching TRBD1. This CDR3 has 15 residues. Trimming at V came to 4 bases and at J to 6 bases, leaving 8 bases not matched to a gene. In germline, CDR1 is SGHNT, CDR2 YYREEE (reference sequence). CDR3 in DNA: TGTGCCAGCAGCCCCGACAGGGGACGAGCCGGGGAGCTGTTTTTT. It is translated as CASSPDRGRAGELFF.

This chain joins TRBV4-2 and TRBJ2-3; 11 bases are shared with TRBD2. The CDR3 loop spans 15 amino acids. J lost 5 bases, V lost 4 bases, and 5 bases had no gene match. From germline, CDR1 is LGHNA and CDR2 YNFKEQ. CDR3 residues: CASSPTLAGGDTQYF. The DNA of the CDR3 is TGTGCCAGCAGCCCTACCCTAGCGGGGGGAGATACGCAGTATTTT.

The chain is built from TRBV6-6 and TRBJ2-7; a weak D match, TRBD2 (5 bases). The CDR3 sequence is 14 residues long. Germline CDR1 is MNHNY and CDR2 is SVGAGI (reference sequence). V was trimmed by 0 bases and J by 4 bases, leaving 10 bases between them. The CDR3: CASSYSGEGYEQYF. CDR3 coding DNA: TGTGCCAGCAGTTACTCGGGCGAGGGATACGAGCAGTACTTC.

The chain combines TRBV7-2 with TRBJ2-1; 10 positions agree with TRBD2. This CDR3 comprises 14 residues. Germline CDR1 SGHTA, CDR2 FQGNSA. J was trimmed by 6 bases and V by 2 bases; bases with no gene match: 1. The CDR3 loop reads CASSLLAGANEQFF. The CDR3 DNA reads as TGTGCCAGCAGCTTACTAGCGGGAGCCAATGAGCAGTTCTTC.

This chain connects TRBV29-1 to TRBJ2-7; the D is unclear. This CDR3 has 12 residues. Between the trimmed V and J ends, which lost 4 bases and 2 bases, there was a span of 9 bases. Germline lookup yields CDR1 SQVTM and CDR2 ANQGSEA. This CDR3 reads CSVVTATYEQYF. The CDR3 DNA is TGCAGCGTTGTAACAGCTACCTACGAGCAGTACTTC.

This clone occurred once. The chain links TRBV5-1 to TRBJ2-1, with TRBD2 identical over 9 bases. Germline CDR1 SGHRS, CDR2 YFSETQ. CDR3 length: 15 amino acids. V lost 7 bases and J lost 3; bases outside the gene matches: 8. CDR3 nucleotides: TGCGCCAGCTCCTCGGCGGGAGGGGGCTACAATGAGCAGTTCTTC. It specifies CASSSAGGGYNEQFF.

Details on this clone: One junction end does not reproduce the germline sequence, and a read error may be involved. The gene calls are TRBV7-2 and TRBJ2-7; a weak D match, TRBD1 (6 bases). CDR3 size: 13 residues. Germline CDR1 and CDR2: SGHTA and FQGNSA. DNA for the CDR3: TGTGCCAGCAGCTTACGGTTAACCGGGACACTCCTCTTC. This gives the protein CASSLRLTGTLLF.

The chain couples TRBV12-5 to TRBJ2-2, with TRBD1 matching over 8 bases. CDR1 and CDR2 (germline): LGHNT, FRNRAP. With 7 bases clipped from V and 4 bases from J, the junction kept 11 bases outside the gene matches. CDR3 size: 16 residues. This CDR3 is CASASLTGAVTGELFF. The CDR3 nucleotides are TGTGCTAGTGCCTCACTGACAGGGGCGGTCACCGGGGAGCTGTTTTTT.

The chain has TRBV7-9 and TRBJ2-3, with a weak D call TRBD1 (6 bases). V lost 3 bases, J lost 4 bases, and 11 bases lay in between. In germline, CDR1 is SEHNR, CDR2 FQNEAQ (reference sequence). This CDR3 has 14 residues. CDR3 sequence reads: CASSLEGGADTQYF. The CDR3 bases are TGTGCCAGCAGCTTGGAAGGGGGAGCAGATACGCAGTATTTT. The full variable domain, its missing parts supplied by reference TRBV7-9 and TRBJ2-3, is DTGVSQNPRHKITKRGQNVTFRCDPISEHNRLYWYRQTLGQGPEFLTYFQNEAQLEKSRLLSDRFSAERPKGSFSTLEIQRTEQGDSAMYLCASSLEGGADTQYFGPGTRLTVL.

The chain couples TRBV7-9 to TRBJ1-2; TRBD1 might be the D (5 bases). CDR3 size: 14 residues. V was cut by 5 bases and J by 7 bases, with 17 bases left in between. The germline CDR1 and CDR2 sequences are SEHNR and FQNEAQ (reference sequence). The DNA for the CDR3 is TGTGCCAGCAGCCCAGTGGGGGGGGTTAGTGGCTACACCTTC. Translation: CASSPVGGVSGYTF.

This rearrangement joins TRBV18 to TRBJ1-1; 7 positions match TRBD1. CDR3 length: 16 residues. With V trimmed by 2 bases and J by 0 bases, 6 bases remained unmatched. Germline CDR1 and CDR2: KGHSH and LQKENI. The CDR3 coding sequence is TGTGCCAGCTCACCAGACAGGGAAAGGATGAACACTGAAGCTTTCTTT. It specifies CASSPDRERMNTEAFF. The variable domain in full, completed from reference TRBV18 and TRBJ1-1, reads NAGVMQNPRHLVRRRGQEARLRCSPMKGHSHVYWYRQLPEEGLKFMVYLQKENIIDESGMPKERFSAEFPKEGPSILRIQQVVRGDSAAYFCASSPDRERMNTEAFFGQGTRLTVV.